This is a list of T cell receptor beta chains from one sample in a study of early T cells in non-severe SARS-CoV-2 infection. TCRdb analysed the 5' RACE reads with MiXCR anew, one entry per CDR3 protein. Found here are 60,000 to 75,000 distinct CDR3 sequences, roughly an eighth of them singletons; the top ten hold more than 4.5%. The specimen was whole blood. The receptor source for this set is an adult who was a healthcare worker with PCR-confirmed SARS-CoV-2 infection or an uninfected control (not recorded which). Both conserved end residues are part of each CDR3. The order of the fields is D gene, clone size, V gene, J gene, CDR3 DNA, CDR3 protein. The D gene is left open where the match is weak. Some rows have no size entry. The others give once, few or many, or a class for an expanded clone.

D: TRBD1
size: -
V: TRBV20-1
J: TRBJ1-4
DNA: TGCAGTGCTAGACAGGGGGATGAAAAACTGTTTTTT
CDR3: CSARQGDEKLFF

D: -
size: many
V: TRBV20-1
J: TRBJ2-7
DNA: TGCAGTGCTAGAAACCTGGGGGCCTACGAGCAGTACTTC
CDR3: CSARNLGAYEQYF

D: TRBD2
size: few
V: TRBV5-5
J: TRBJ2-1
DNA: TGTGCCAGCCGGGGGGAAGAATACAATGAGCAGTTCTTC
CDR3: CASRGEEYNEQFF

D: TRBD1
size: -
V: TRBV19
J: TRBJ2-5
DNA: TGTGCCAGTAGTACCCGGACAGGAGTACCCCAAGAGACCCAGTACTTC
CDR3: CASSTRTGVPQETQYF

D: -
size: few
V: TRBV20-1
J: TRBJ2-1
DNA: TGCAGTGCTAGAGATCCAGGGCAGAGCTCCTACAATGAGCAGTTCTTC
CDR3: CSARDPGQSSYNEQFF

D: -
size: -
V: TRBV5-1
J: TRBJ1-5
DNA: TGCGCCAGCAGCTTGGAGGCCAGGAAAAATCAGCCCCAGCATTTT
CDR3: CASSLEARKNQPQHF

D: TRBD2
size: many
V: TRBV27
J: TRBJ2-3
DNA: TGTGCCAGCAGTTTAAAGGGACTACCGGAGATTGGTACGCAGTATTTT
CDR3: CASSLKGLPEIGTQYF

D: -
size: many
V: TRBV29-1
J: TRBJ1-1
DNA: TGCAGCGTTGTTGGGGGGCGGCATGAAGCTTTCTTT
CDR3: CSVVGGRHEAFF

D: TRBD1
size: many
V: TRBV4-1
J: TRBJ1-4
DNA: TGCGCCAGCAGCCAAGTAGGACAGGGTAATGAAAAACTGTTTTTT
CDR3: CASSQVGQGNEKLFF

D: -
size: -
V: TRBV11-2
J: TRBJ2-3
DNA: TGTGCCAGCAGCTTAGATCGGGGTACCCCTAGCACAGATACGCAGTATTTT
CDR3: CASSLDRGTPSTDTQYF

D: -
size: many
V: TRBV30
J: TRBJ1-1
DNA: TGTGCCTGGATGAACAGGGTGAACACTGAAGCTTTCTTT
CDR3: CAWMNRVNTEAFF

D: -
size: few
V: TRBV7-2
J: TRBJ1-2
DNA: TGTGCCAGCAGCTTAGGGGGCTTGGAATATGGCTACACCTTC
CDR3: CASSLGGLEYGYTF

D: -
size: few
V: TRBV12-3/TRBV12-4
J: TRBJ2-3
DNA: TGTGCCAGCAGTCCGAGGCGGCACGAACGGGGTACGCAGTATTTT
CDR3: CASSPRRHERGTQYF

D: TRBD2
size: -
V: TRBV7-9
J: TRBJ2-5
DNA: TGTGCCAGCAGCCTGATGAGCGGGGTAGAGACCCAGTACTTC
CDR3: CASSLMSGVETQYF

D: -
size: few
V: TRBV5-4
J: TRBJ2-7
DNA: TGTGCCAGCAGCTCGGCCGGGCCCCAAGAGCAGTACTTC
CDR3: CASSSAGPQEQYF

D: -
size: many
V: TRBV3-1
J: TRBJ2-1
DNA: TGTGCCAGCAGCCAATCGCTCGATGAGCAGTTCTTC
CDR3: CASSQSLDEQFF

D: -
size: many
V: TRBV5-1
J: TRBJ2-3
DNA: TGCGCCAGCAGCCCGGCTGGGGGGCTGGATACGCAGTATTTT
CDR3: CASSPAGGLDTQYF

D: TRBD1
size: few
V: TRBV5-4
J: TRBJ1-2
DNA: TGTGCCAGCAGTCCCCAGGGGGCCTATGGCTACACCTTC
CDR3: CASSPQGAYGYTF

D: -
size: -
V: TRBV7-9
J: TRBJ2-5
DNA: TGTGCCAGCAGCTTAGGGTACGGAGAGACCCAGTACTTC
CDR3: CASSLGYGETQYF

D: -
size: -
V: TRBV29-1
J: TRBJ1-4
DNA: TGCAGCGCTACCGACGCACCTAGTGAAAAACTGTTTTTT
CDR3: CSATDAPSEKLFF

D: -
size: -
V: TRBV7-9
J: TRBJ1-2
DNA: TGTGCCAGCAGCGCCGGGCAGCCCAGCTATGGCTACACCTTC
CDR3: CASSAGQPSYGYTF

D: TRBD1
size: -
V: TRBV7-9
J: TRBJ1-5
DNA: TGTGCCAGCAGCGTACAGGGGGGCAATCAGCCCCAGCATTTT
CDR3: CASSVQGGNQPQHF

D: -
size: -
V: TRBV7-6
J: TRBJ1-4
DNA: TGTGCCAGCAGCTTCCAAACAGGGACTAATGAAAAACTGTTTTTT
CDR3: CASSFQTGTNEKLFF

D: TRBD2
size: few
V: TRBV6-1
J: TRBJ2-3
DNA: TGTGCCAGCAGTGAGGTGTCAGCGGGGACGAGAGATACGCAGTATTTT
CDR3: CASSEVSAGTRDTQYF

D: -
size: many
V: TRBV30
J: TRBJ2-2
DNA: TGTGCCTGGAGTGTACTGGTTGGGGAGCTGTTTTTT
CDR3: CAWSVLVGELFF

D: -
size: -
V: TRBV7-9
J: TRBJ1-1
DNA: TGTGCCAGCAGCTTGTGGACGGAGAACACTGAAGCTTTCTTT
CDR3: CASSLWTENTEAFF

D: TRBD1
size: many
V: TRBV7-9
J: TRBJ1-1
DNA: TGTGCCAGCAGCTTCCCCGGGACAGGGCTAACTGAAGCTTTCTTT
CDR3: CASSFPGTGLTEAFF